What follows is one TCR beta chain and its context. Its antigen is still unknown. This sample was included in a study of T cell responses to AZD1222 COVID-19 vaccine. Study-level findings and limits: The donor cohort was predominantly white British with a female majority, and clonal diversity may have been underestimated. Repertoires were collected only later (after the peak T cell response had occurred). Breadth and depth of Spike-specific TCRs rose after two AZD1222 doses.

Sequencing was performed with immunoSEQ multiplex PCR; in TCRdb, only in-frame clones are kept and a portion is missing. The profile shows about 150,000 clones, approximately 90% of them singletons. Investigators merged groups given second doses at roughly 4 or roughly 12 weeks. The sample consisted of peripheral blood, taken 28 days after the second AZD1222 dose. The TCR sequence derives from an adult who received the AZD1222 COVID-19 vaccine.

The CDR3: CASGRTGLNTEAFF. The CDR3 DNA reads TGTGCCAGTGGACGGACAGGGTTGAACACTGAAGCTTTCTTT. The rearrangement uses TRBV19 and TRBJ1-1, with 8 bases lining up with TRBD1. Germline V lookup: CDR1 LNHDA, CDR2 SQIVND (reference sequence). The junction had 5 bases not matched to a gene; V was cut back by 8 bases and J by 0 bases. CDR3 length equals 14 residues.